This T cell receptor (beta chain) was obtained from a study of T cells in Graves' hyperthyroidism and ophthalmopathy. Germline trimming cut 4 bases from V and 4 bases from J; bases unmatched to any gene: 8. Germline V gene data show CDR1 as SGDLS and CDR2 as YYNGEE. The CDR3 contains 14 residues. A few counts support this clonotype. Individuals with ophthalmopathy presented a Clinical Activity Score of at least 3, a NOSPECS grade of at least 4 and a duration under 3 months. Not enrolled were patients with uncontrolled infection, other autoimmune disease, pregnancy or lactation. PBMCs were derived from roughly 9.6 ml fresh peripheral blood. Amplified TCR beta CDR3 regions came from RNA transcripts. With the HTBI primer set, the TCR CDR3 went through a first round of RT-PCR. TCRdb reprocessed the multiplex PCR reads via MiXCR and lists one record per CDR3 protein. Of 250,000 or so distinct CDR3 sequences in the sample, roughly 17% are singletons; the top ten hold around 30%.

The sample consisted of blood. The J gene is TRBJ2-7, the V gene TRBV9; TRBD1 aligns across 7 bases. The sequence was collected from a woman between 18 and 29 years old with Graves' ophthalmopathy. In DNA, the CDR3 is TGTGCCAGCAGCCCCCAGGACAGGTTGTACGAGCAGTACTTC. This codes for CASSPQDRLYEQYF.